This T cell receptor (beta chain) is drawn from a study of T cell changes during pregnancy in multiple sclerosis. Germline CDR1 and CDR2: GTSNPN and SVGIG (reference sequence). Unmatched junction bases numbered 12, after V lost 0 bases and J lost 0 bases. The CDR3 extends over 20 amino acids. Measured with immunoSEQ multiplex PCR; TCRdb has only the in-frame clones, and not every one. The data contain approximately 40,000 clones, around 90% of them singletons. The input for sequencing was CD4+ T cells from peripheral blood mononuclear cells, taken in the third trimester of pregnancy. V and J are TRBV30 and TRBJ2-2; 11 bases map to TRBD2. This receptor was taken from a female donor in good health, enrolled as a control in a pregnancy study. In DNA form, the CDR3 reads TGTGCCTGGAGTGTAGCCCCCGGGACTAGCGGTCACCCGAACACCGGGGAGCTGTTTTTT. It is translated as CAWSVAPGTSGHPNTGELFF.